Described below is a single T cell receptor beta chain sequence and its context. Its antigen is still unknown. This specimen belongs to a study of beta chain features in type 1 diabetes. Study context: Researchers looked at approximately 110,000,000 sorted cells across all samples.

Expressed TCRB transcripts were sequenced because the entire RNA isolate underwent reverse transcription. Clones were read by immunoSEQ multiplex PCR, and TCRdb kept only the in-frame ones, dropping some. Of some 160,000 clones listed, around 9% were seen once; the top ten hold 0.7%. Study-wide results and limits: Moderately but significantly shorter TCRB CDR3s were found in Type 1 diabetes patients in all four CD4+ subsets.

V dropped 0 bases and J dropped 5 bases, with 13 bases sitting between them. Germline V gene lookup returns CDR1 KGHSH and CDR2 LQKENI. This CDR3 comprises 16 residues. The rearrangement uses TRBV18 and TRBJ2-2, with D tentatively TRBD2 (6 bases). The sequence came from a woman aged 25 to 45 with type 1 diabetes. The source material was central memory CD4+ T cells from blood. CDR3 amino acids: CASSPPTSRGTGELFF. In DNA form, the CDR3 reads TGTGCCAGCTCACCACCCACTAGCCGAGGAACCGGGGAGCTGTTTTTT.